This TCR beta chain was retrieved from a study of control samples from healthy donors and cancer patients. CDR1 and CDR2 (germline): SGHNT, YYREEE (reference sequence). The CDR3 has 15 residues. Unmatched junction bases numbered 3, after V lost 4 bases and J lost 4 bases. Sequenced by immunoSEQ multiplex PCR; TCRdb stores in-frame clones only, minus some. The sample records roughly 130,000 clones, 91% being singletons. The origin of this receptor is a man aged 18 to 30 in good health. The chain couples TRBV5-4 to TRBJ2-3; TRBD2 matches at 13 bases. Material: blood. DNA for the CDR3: TGTGCCAGCAGCACACTAGCGGGGGGGTCAGATACGCAGTATTTT. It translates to CASSTLAGGSDTQYF.